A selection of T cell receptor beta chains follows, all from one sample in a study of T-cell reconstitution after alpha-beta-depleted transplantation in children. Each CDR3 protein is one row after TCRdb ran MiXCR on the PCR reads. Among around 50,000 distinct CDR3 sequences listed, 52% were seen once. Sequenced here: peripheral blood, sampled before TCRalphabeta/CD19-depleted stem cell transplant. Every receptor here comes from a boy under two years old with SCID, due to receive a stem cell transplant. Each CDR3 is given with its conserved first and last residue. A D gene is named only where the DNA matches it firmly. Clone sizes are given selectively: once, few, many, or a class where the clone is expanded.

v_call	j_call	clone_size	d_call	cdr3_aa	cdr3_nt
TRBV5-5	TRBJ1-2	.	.	CASEIYGGNGYTF	TGTGCCAGCGAGATTTACGGGGGCAATGGCTACACCTTC
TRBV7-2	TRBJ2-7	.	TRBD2	CASSLVVGLATPYF	TGTGCCAGCAGCTTAGTGGTGGGACTAGCGACGCCGTACTTC
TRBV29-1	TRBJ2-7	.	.	CSVADITYEQYF	TGCAGCGTAGCGGACATCACCTACGAGCAGTACTTC
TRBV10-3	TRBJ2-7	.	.	CATLPGEGAYEQYF	TGTGCCACCCTCCCGGGGGAAGGGGCCTACGAGCAGTACTTC
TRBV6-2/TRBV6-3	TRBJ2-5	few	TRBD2	CASSYSTSGGETQYF	TGTGCCAGCAGTTACTCGACTAGCGGGGGAGAGACCCAGTACTTC
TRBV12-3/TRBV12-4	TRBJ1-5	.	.	CASSFGISNQPQHF	TGTGCCAGCAGTTTTGGGATTAGCAATCAGCCCCAGCATTTT
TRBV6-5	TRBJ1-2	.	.	CASSYSIAGSGYTF	TGTGCCAGCAGTTACTCGATCGCCGGGTCTGGCTACACCTTC
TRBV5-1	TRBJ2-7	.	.	CASSLEGYYEQYF	TGCGCCAGCAGCTTGGAAGGTTACTACGAGCAGTACTTC
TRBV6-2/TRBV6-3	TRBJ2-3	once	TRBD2	CASRRTSGGPDTQYF	TGTGCCAGCAGGAGGACTAGCGGGGGCCCAGATACGCAGTATTTT
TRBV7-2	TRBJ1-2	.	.	CASSKDGPSNYGYTF	TGTGCCAGCAGCAAGGACGGACCTTCTAACTATGGCTACACCTTC
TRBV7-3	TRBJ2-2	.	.	CASSLTKDTGELFF	TGTGCCAGCAGCTTAACGAAGGACACCGGGGAGCTGTTTTTT
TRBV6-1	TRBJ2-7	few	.	CASTNRDPPYEQYF	TGTGCCAGCACCAACAGGGACCCCCCCTACGAGCAGTACTTC
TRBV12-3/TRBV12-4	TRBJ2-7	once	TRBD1	CASSPATGSGYEQYF	TGTGCCAGCAGTCCAGCGACAGGGTCTGGGTACGAGCAGTACTTC
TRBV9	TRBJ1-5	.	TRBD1	CASSVGQGGNQPQHF	TGTGCCAGCAGCGTAGGACAGGGTGGCAATCAGCCCCAGCATTTT
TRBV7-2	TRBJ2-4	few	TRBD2	CASSQSGGGNIQYF	TGTGCCAGCAGCCAAAGCGGGGGGGGGAACATTCAGTACTTC
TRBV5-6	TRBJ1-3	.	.	CASQIGPNSGNTIYF	TGTGCCAGCCAAATAGGCCCTAACTCTGGAAACACCATATATTTT
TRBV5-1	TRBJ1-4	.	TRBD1	CASSLRDRGRGELFF	TGCGCCAGCAGCTTGCGGGACAGGGGACGCGGGGAACTGTTTTTT
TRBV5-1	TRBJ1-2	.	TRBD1	CASSSTGSAYGYTF	TGCGCCAGCAGCTCGACAGGGTCGGCCTATGGCTACACCTTC
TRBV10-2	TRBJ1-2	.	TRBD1	CASTNRGTGPSAYGYTF	TGCGCCAGCACTAACCGGGGGACAGGGCCCTCTGCCTATGGCTACACCTTC
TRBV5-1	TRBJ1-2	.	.	CASSLDLGGYTF	TGCGCCAGCAGCTTGGACCTCGGGGGCTACACCTTC
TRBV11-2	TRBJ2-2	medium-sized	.	CASSRFSPNTGELFF	TGTGCCAGCAGCCGATTTTCTCCGAACACCGGGGAGCTGTTTTTT
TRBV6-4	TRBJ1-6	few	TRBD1	CASSDSTGGNSPLHF	TGTGCCAGCAGTGACTCGACAGGGGGCAATTCACCCCTCCACTTT
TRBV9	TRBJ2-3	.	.	CASSARTNTDTQYF	TGTGCCAGCAGCGCCCGGACAAACACAGATACGCAGTATTTT
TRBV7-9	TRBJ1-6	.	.	CASNNRNSPLHF	TGTGCCAGCAACAACAGGAATTCACCCCTCCACTTT
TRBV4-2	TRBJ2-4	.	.	CASSQEGVGRADIQYF	TGTGCCAGCAGCCAGGAGGGGGTCGGCAGGGCGGACATTCAGTACTTC
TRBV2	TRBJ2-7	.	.	CASLGLLTSYEQYF	TGTGCCAGCTTGGGGCTCCTCACCTCCTACGAGCAGTACTTC
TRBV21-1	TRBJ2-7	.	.	CASSKGRGSNEQYF	TGTGCCAGCAGCAAAGGCAGAGGGAGTAACGAGCAGTACTTC
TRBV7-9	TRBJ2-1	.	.	CASSDGGASYNEQFF	TGTGCCAGCAGCGACGGGGGAGCCTCCTACAATGAGCAGTTCTTC
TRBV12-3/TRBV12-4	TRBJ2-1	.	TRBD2	CASGTSRNEQFF	TGTGCCAGCGGGACTAGCAGGAATGAGCAGTTCTTC
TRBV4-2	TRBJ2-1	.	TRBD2	CASSQGSGESYNEQFF	TGTGCCAGCAGCCAGGGCAGCGGGGAGTCCTACAATGAGCAGTTCTTC
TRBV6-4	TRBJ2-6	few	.	CASSEGQYSGANVLTF	TGTGCCAGCAGTGAGGGGCAGTATTCTGGGGCCAACGTCCTGACTTTC
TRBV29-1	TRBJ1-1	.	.	CSVGHKNTEAFF	TGCAGCGTTGGGCACAAGAACACTGAAGCTTTCTTT
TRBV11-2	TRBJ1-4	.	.	CASSLERVVNEKLFF	TGTGCCAGCAGCTTAGAAAGGGTGGTTAATGAAAAACTGTTTTTT
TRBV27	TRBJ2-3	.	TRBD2	CASSFMFGGVGDTQYF	TGTGCCAGCAGTTTTATGTTTGGGGGGGTCGGGGATACGCAGTATTTT
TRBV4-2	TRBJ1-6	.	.	CASSQGITSPLHF	TGTGCCAGCAGCCAGGGGATAACTTCACCCCTCCACTTT
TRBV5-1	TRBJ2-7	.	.	CASSLTQGLANEQYF	TGCGCCAGCAGCCTAACTCAGGGGCTAGCTAACGAGCAGTACTTC
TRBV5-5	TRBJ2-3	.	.	CASSLLALTQYF	TGTGCCAGCAGCTTGTTAGCCCTCACGCAGTATTTT
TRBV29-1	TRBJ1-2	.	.	CSGEGDYGYTF	TGCAGCGGGGAGGGGGACTATGGCTACACCTTC
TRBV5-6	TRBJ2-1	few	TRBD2	CASSLFSGGHYNEQFF	TGTGCCAGCAGCCTCTTTAGCGGGGGCCATTACAATGAGCAGTTCTTC
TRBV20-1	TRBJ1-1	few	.	CSASSPGSRPGRKAFF	TGCAGTGCTTCCTCACCGGGGAGCCGGCCGGGCAGGAAAGCTTTCTTT
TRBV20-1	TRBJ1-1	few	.	CSARDGTGIREAFF	TGCAGTGCTAGAGATGGTACAGGGATCAGGGAAGCTTTCTTT
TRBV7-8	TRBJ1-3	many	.	CASSLIWGNTIYF	TGTGCCAGCAGCTTAATATGGGGAAACACCATATATTTT
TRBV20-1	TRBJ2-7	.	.	CSARQEWGGSYEQYF	TGCAGTGCTAGACAAGAATGGGGCGGATCCTACGAGCAGTACTTC
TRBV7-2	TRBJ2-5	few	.	CASSLGLSGETQYF	TGTGCCAGCAGCTTAGGACTATCAGGGGAGACCCAGTACTTC
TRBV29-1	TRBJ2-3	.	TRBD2	CSVEDSSGAFADTQYF	TGCAGCGTTGAAGACTCTAGCGGGGCCTTCGCAGATACGCAGTATTTT